The clone carrying this T cell receptor beta chain has a single count. Its antigen is as yet unknown. The junction shows a germline mismatch at one end, possibly a read error. The data are from a study of T cell repertoires in cytomegalovirus infection. Findings of the study overall: Cumulative public TCR beta family frequency identified CMV carriers with the relevant HLA.

MiXCR, run by TCRdb on the reads, gives a single entry per CDR3 protein. There are some 700,000 distinct CDR3 sequences in the sample; roughly a third occur only once, and roughly 2.9% lies in the top ten. CDR3 length: 18 residues. The sequencing sample was made of PBMCs. This rearrangement joins TRBV12-3 or TRBV12-4 to TRBJ2-6; 8 bases are a match to TRBD1. This TCR derives from a human donor in good health (CMV status not recorded). Some clones in this sample may be carry-over from other donors' samples. The CDR3: CASSRTGFSASGTNVLTF. CDR3 nucleotides: TGTGCCAGCAGTCGGACAGGGTTCTCGGCTTCTGGGACCAACGTCCTGACTTTC.